The 30 T cell receptor beta chains below all came from one sample that was sequenced in a study of cytomegalovirus exposure and HLA in healthy donors. Both 60 Vbeta primers and 13 Jbeta primers went into the PCR. TCRdb keeps only in-frame clones here, not all; method: immunoSEQ multiplex PCR. The sample yields approximately 120,000 clones, approximately 75% seen once. Sequencing was performed on PBMCs. The receptors shown here come from a man aged 30 to 45 in good health and CMV-seronegative.

The chain employs TRBV9 and TRBJ1-5; D is perhaps TRBD1 (5 bases). The ends were cut back, 7 bases at V and 0 bases at J, with 11 bases in the middle. The CDR3 has 14 residues. Germline values: CDR1 SGDLS, CDR2 YYNGEE. The CDR3 here is CASGRGYSNQPQHF. CDR3 nucleotides: TGTGCCAGCGGGCGGGGCTATAGCAATCAGCCCCAGCATTTT.

The chain joins TRBV6-6 to TRBJ2-3; unclear D gene. Trimming stripped 1 base from V and 4 bases from J, with 3 bases between. CDR3 size: 12 residues. Looked up from germline, CDR1 is MNHNY and CDR2 is SVGAGI (reference sequence). CDR3 region: CASSYFADTQYF. The DNA of the CDR3 is TGTGCCAGCAGTTACTTCGCAGATACGCAGTATTTT.

CDR3 in amino acids: CASSPSGGGTYEQYF. CDR3 sequence (DNA): TGCGCCAGCAGCCCCTCGGGGGGGGGTACCTACGAGCAGTACTTC. The V gene is TRBV4-1, the J gene TRBJ2-7; 8 bases map to TRBD2. Looked up from germline, CDR1 is MGHRA and CDR2 is YSYEKL. The CDR3 is 15 residues long. With 4 bases clipped from V and 2 bases from J, the junction kept 7 bases outside the gene matches.

This clone was counted between two and nine times. The V and J genes are TRBV5-1 and TRBJ2-1, with 11 nucleotides matching TRBD2. Per the germline V gene, CDR1 is SGHRS and CDR2 is YFSETQ. Trimming removed 0 bases from V and 9 bases from J; junction bases left unmatched: 11. The CDR3 has 17 amino acids. The CDR3 nucleotides are TGCGCCAGCAGCTTGGAGGTAGCGGGGGGGCCAGGTGGTGAGCAGTTCTTC. Its translation is CASSLEVAGGPGGEQFF.

This clone was recorded only once. The CDR3 reads CASSADRGRADTQYF. The DNA for the CDR3 is TGTGCCAGCAGTGCTGACAGGGGGCGCGCAGATACGCAGTATTTT. The chain combines TRBV6-4 with TRBJ2-3, with 10 bases fitting TRBD1. The germline CDR1 and CDR2 sequences are MRHNA and SNTAGT. V gave up 4 bases and J gave up 4 bases; unmatched junction bases: 5. The CDR3 length is 15 residues.

The rearrangement joins TRBV5-1 to TRBJ2-7; perhaps TRBD1 as D (5 bases). V was trimmed by 1 base and J by 9 bases, leaving 17 bases between them. The CDR3 loop spans 14 amino acids. The germline V gene has CDR1 SGHRS and CDR2 YFSETQ. The CDR3 sequence is CASSLTGDTGGQYF. In nucleotides, the CDR3 is TGCGCCAGCAGCTTGACAGGAGATACGGGCGGGCAGTACTTC. The full variable domain, rest sourced from reference TRBV5-1 and TRBJ2-7, is KAGVTQTPRYLIKTRGQQVTLSCSPISGHRSVSWYQQTPGQGLQFLFEYFSETQRNKGNFPGRFSGRQFSNSRSEMNVSTLELGDSALYLCASSLTGDTGGQYFGPGTRLTVT.

The chain uses TRBV11-2 and TRBJ1-1, with unresolved D. This CDR3 comprises 13 residues. Trimming shortened V by 0 bases and J by 6 bases, and 8 bases separated the two germline ends. Germline V gives CDR1 SGHAT, CDR2 FQNNGV. The CDR3 DNA reads TGTGCCAGCAGCTTAGATCTCGGTGCTGAAGCTTTCTTT. Translating it yields CASSLDLGAEAFF.

The chain uses TRBV7-9 and TRBJ2-1; 7 nucleotides line up with TRBD1. V gave up 6 bases and J gave up 4 bases; unmatched junction bases: 9. The CDR3 runs to 15 residues. CDR1 and CDR2 from the germline V gene are SEHNR and FQNEAQ (reference sequence). Here the CDR3 DNA reads TGTGCCAGCAGTTCCTGGGACAGCGTTTACAATGAGCAGTTCTTC. Translation gives CASSSWDSVYNEQFF.

This clone has just a few counts. The V gene is TRBV6-4, the J gene TRBJ2-3; TRBD2 aligns across 8 bases. The J segment lost 1 base and the V segment lost 6 bases, leaving 6 bases of the junction unmatched. From germline, CDR1 is MRHNA and CDR2 SNTAGT. CDR3 length: 15 residues. CDR3 DNA sequence: TGTGCCAGCAGCGCCGCGGGGGGCGGCACAGATACGCAGTATTTT. This codes for CASSAAGGGTDTQYF.

V gene TRBV10-3 combines with J gene TRBJ2-5, with 8 bases aligning to TRBD2. The CDR3 has 16 residues. Trimming at V came to 1 base and at J to 2 bases, leaving 6 bases not matched to a gene. The V gene's germline CDR1 is ENHRY and CDR2 SYGVKD. The CDR3 DNA reads as TGTGCCATCAGTGAGTTTGGAGCGGGGGCACAAGAGACCCAGTACTTC. Amino acid sequence: CAISEFGAGAQETQYF.

This chain joins TRBV7-8 and TRBJ1-5; TRBD1 might be the D (6 bases). Between the trimmed V and J ends, which lost 0 bases and 6 bases, there was a span of 18 bases. This CDR3 spans 17 amino acids. CDR1 and CDR2 from the germline V gene are SGHVS and FQNEAQ. This CDR3 reads CASSLAIGGEQGQPQHF. The CDR3 DNA reads as TGTGCCAGCAGCTTAGCGATTGGGGGGGAACAGGGTCAGCCCCAGCATTTT.

This clone was observed a single time. V and J are TRBV5-1 and TRBJ1-1; D is undetermined. Trimming removed 0 bases at V and 1 base at J, with 10 bases between. The germline gives CDR1 SGHRS, CDR2 YFSETQ. The CDR3 is 15 residues long. CDR3: CASSLEPSRNTEAFF. The CDR3 DNA is TGCGCCAGCAGCTTGGAACCCTCCAGGAACACTGAAGCTTTCTTT. Full variable domain (outside the CDR3, taken from reference TRBV5-1 and TRBJ1-1): KAGVTQTPRYLIKTRGQQVTLSCSPISGHRSVSWYQQTPGQGLQFLFEYFSETQRNKGNFPGRFSGRQFSNSRSEMNVSTLELGDSALYLCASSLEPSRNTEAFFGQGTRLTVV.

The CDR3 nucleotides are TGTGCCAGCAGCGTTCGACAGGGATATGGCTACACCTTC. This gives the protein CASSVRQGYGYTF. The chain couples TRBV9 to TRBJ1-2; 7 bases agree with TRBD1. The CDR3 is made up of 13 amino acids. The junction had 3 bases not matched to a gene; V was cut back by 2 bases and J by 5 bases. Germline CDR1 SGDLS, CDR2 YYNGEE.

The chain carries TRBV4-1 and TRBJ1-1; 9 bases map to TRBD1. Trimming took 3 bases from V and 0 from J; bases not matched to a gene: 2. CDR1 MGHRA and CDR2 YSYEKL come from the germline V gene. CDR3 length equals 15 residues. CDR3 protein: CASSHWTGVNTEAFF. Here the CDR3 DNA reads TGCGCCAGCAGCCATTGGACAGGGGTGAACACTGAAGCTTTCTTT.

The chain combines TRBV25-1 with TRBJ1-1; 9 bases align to TRBD1. Germline V CDR1 and CDR2: MGHDK, SYGVNS. The J segment lost 5 bases and the V segment lost 2 bases, leaving 3 bases of the junction unmatched. The length of the CDR3 is 14 residues. The chain's CDR3 is CASSEEDRGTEAFF. The CDR3 DNA reads as TGTGCCAGCAGTGAAGAGGACAGGGGTACTGAAGCTTTCTTT.

In regard to this clone: Other DNA sequences of this sample code for an identical CDR3. The chain recombines TRBV7-2 with TRBJ2-3; 11 bases fit TRBD2. Trimming at V came to 3 bases and at J to 4 bases, leaving 0 bases not matched to a gene. The germline V gene encodes CDR1 SGHTA and CDR2 FQGNSA. The CDR3 contains 14 residues. The CDR3 sequence: CASSFSGGADTQYF. The CDR3 DNA reads as TGTGCCAGCAGCTTTAGCGGGGGGGCAGATACGCAGTATTTT.

The V and J genes are TRBV7-9 and TRBJ1-2; the D gene is possibly TRBD1 (5 bases). Germline assignment: CDR1 SEHNR and CDR2 FQNEAQ (reference sequence). The CDR3 has 16 amino acids. V was pared by 4 bases and J by 3 bases, with 18 bases between. Here the CDR3 DNA reads TGTGCCAGCAGCTACCGAACCTCCGCCAGGGACTATGGCTACACCTTC. This codes for CASSYRTSARDYGYTF. Supplemented by reference TRBV7-9 and TRBJ1-2, the full variable domain reads DTGVSQNPRHKITKRGQNVTFRCDPISEHNRLYWYRQTLGQGPEFLTYFQNEAQLEKSRLLSDRFSAERPKGSFSTLEIQRTEQGDSAMYLCASSYRTSARDYGYTFGSGTRLTVV.

The chain is built from TRBV11-2 and TRBJ2-1, with 8 positions matching TRBD1. V shed 0 bases, J shed 7 bases, and the junction held 5 bases outside the gene matches. The CDR3 loop spans 15 amino acids. CDR1 is SGHAT and CDR2 is FQNNGV in the germline V gene. Written as DNA, the CDR3 is TGTGCCAGCAGCTTAGATGGACAGGGCGCGAATGAGCAGTTCTTC. Translation: CASSLDGQGANEQFF.

The rearrangement links TRBV27 to TRBJ1-6, with a weak D call TRBD1 (5 bases). Germline CDR1 is MNHEY and CDR2 is SMNVEV (reference sequence). V lost 7 bases and J 6 bases, leaving 13 bases between the germline ends. The CDR3 extends over 14 amino acids. The CDR3 loop reads CASTYWGLNSPLHF. CDR3 bases: TGTGCCAGCACCTATTGGGGACTTAATTCACCCCTCCACTTT.

Details on this clone: The junction departs from germline at one end; a sequencing error may be responsible. This rearrangement joins TRBV7-9 to TRBJ1-2; 8 nucleotides line up with TRBD1. This CDR3 region has 14 residues. CDR1 is SEHNR, CDR2 FQNEAQ, per germline (reference sequence). CDR3 DNA sequence: TGTTCCAGCAGCTCAGGGGGCTTCAACTATGGCTACACCTTC. This translates into CSSSSGGFNYGYTF.

About this clone itself: The same CDR3 can be traced to other DNA sequences in this sample. The chain couples TRBV9 to TRBJ2-1; D is possibly TRBD1 (6 bases). There are 15 residues in the CDR3. The germline V and J ends were trimmed by 3 bases and 2 bases, with 12 bases remaining between them. CDR1 is SGDLS and CDR2 is YYNGEE in the germline V gene. In DNA form, the CDR3 reads TGTGCCAGCAGCGAGGGGCAGGGGACCTACAATGAGCAGTTCTTC. Protein: CASSEGQGTYNEQFF.

The rearrangement uses TRBV10-1 and TRBJ2-2; perhaps TRBD2 as D (5 bases). CDR1 and CDR2 from the germline V gene are WNHNN and SYGVQD (reference sequence). Between the trimmed V and J ends, which lost 4 bases and 5 bases, there was a span of 8 bases. The CDR3 runs 13 residues. The CDR3 DNA reads as TGCGCCAGCAGTGGCACGGGAACCGGGGAGCTGTTTTTT. This gives the protein CASSGTGTGELFF.

The rearrangement links TRBV10-3 to TRBJ1-5; D call uncertain. In germline, CDR1 is ENHRY, CDR2 SYGVKD. Trimming cost V 0 bases and J 5 bases, with 17 bases left between them. The CDR3 spans 17 residues. CDR3 region: CAISESIQAPGDQPQHF. The CDR3 region has the DNA TGTGCCATCAGTGAGTCAATCCAGGCACCCGGGGATCAGCCCCAGCATTTT.

The genes are TRBV5-5 and TRBJ2-1, with D maybe TRBD1 (6 bases). The CDR3 is made up of 12 amino acids. Between the trimmed V and J ends, which lost 3 bases and 7 bases, there was a span of 8 bases. Per the germline V gene, CDR1 is SGHKS and CDR2 is YYEKEE (reference sequence). Here the CDR3 reads CASSSTGNEQFF. The CDR3, as DNA: TGTGCCAGCAGCTCGACAGGTAATGAGCAGTTCTTC.

V usage is TRBV7-9 and J usage is TRBJ2-5, with 14 bases fitting TRBD2. The CDR3 has 15 residues. Germline V lookup: CDR1 SEHNR, CDR2 FQNEAQ (reference sequence). V was clipped by 4 bases and J by 8 bases; unmatched bases: 6. CDR3 coding DNA: TGTGCCAGCAGCTCCCGGACTAGCGGGGGGTCTACCCAGTACTTC. Its translation is CASSSRTSGGSTQYF.

The chain combines TRBV7-3 with TRBJ1-6, with TRBD1 identical over 8 bases. Germline V gives CDR1 SGHTA, CDR2 FQGTGA. CDR3 length: 15 residues. Trimming at V came to 0 bases and at J to 7 bases, leaving 2 bases not matched to a gene. The CDR3 DNA sequence: TGTGCCAGCAGCTTAACGGACAGGGAAAATTCACCCCTCCACTTT. Its translation is CASSLTDRENSPLHF. Complete variable domain (other parts from reference TRBV7-3 and TRBJ1-6): GAGVSQTPSNKVTEKGKYVELRCDPISGHTALYWYRQSLGQGPEFLIYFQGTGAADDSGLPNDRFFAVRPEGSVSTLKIQRTERGDSAVYLCASSLTDRENSPLHFGNGTRLTVT.

The chain recombines TRBV25-1 with TRBJ1-6; no reliable D call. The germline CDR1 and CDR2 sequences are MGHDK and SYGVNS. The CDR3 extends over 13 amino acids. Trimming left V 5 bases short and J 5 bases short, with 7 bases between. The CDR3 coding sequence is TGTGCCAGCAGTCCGGAGAATAATTCACCCCTCCACTTT. Its protein product is CASSPENNSPLHF.

The sample holds one count of this clone. The germline gene is not matched at one end of the junction; a read error may be the cause. V is TRBV5-1 and J is TRBJ2-7; TRBD1 aligns across 8 bases. The germline V gene has CDR1 SGHRS and CDR2 YFSETQ. The CDR3 has 14 amino acids. CDR3 coding DNA: TGCGCCAGCAGCCCGGGTTACCCCGGGACAGGTTTGGGTTTC. Translated, it gives CASSPGYPGTGLGF.

This chain connects TRBV2 to TRBJ1-4; 7 bases map to TRBD1. The V and J ends lost 6 bases and 6 bases, in that order; junction bases with no gene match: 7. Germline CDR1 and CDR2: SNHLY and FYNNEI. The CDR3 is 14 amino acids. The CDR3 reads CASRAGTDYEKLFF. CDR3 nucleotides: TGTGCCAGCAGGGCCGGGACAGACTATGAAAAACTGTTTTTT. The full variable domain, its missing parts supplied by reference TRBV2 and TRBJ1-4, is EPEVTQTPSHQVTQMGQEVILRCVPISNHLYFYWYRQILGQKVEFLVSFYNNEISEKSEIFDDQFSVERPDGSNFTLKIRSTKLEDSAMYFCASRAGTDYEKLFFGSGTQLSVL.

The rearrangement joins TRBV29-1 to TRBJ2-2; tentative D call: TRBD1 (6 bases). Trimming took 2 bases from V and 6 from J, leaving 16 bases between them. CDR1 and CDR2 from the germline V gene are SQVTM and ANQGSEA. The CDR3 contains 15 residues. CDR3 nucleotide sequence: TGCAGCGTTGAATGGTCGTCAGGGGTCGCCGGGGAGCTGTTTTTT. Translation: CSVEWSSGVAGELFF.